This entry lists 22 T cell receptor beta chains sequenced from one sample in a study of vaccination effects on CD4 cells after COVID-19. Sequencing was preceded by expansion of antigen-specific CD4+ T cells with viral peptide pools in the ViraFEST assay. The authors isolated CD4+ T cells after ten to eleven days of culture. In the vaccine recipients, nucleocapsid antibodies were negative and there was no prior SARS-CoV-2 infection. The repertoire was sequenced with immunoSEQ multiplex PCR; TCRdb's copy has only in-frame clones and lacks some. The sample has 35,000 to 40,000 clones; roughly 62% are singletons. These receptors lack a known antigen. This sample comprised CD4+ T cells from PBMCs cultured with HCoV-OC43 spike peptides, obtained before COVID-19 vaccination. Regarding subset: HCoV-OC43 spike overlapping peptide pool stimulation. The receptors here all came from a human donor who received a COVID-19 vaccine.

This chain uses TRBV19 with TRBJ2-1, with D perhaps matching TRBD2 (6 bases). This CDR3 has 17 amino acids. Germline CDR1 is LNHDA and CDR2 is SQIVND (reference sequence). The V end was cut by 3 bases, the J end by 0 bases, with 15 bases between. The CDR3 here is CASSILAGPNSYNEQFF. CDR3 DNA sequence: TGTGCCAGTAGTATCCTGGCGGGGCCTAACTCCTACAATGAGCAGTTCTTC.

V gene TRBV12-3 or TRBV12-4 combines with J gene TRBJ2-4; D is unresolved. The V end lost 3 bases, the J end lost 7 bases, and 7 bases lay between the germline ends. The CDR3 is 12 residues long. In nucleotides, the CDR3 is TGTGCCAGCAGTTTGGCTTGGAACATTCAGTACTTC. Protein product: CASSLAWNIQYF.

The rearrangement uses TRBV5-1 and TRBJ2-1; the D gene is possibly TRBD2 (6 bases). V lost 4 bases and J lost 7, with 15 bases in between. Germline CDR1 and CDR2: SGHRS and YFSETQ. This CDR3 region has 14 residues. The CDR3 loop is CASSPRTTWNEQFF. The CDR3 DNA follows: TGCGCCAGCAGCCCCCGGACTACATGGAATGAGCAGTTCTTC.

The V and J genes are TRBV4-2 and TRBJ2-1; weak D call: TRBD2 (5 bases). The CDR3 runs to 17 residues. The V end was cut by 0 bases, the J end by 0 bases, with 12 bases between. Per the germline V gene, CDR1 is LGHNA and CDR2 is YNFKEQ. This CDR3 reads CASSQEKAASSYNEQFF. The CDR3 DNA sequence: TGTGCCAGCAGCCAAGAAAAAGCGGCTAGCTCCTACAATGAGCAGTTCTTC.

The rearrangement links TRBV7-6 to TRBJ1-1; D remains unclear. Trimming left V 2 bases short and J 5 bases short, with 3 bases between. Germline V lookup: CDR1 SGHVS, CDR2 FNYEAQ. The CDR3 sequence is 11 residues long. CDR3 nucleotide sequence: TGTGCCAGCAGCTTAAAAACTGAAGCTTTCTTT. It codes for CASSLKTEAFF.

The rearrangement links TRBV5-1 to TRBJ2-2; no reliable D call. The V end was cut by 2 bases, the J end by 1 base, with 3 bases between. Germline V gene sequence: CDR1 SGHRS, CDR2 YFSETQ. This CDR3 has 13 residues. The CDR3 reads CASSFRNTGELFF. The DNA for the CDR3 is TGCGCCAGCAGCTTTAGGAACACCGGGGAGCTGTTTTTT.

The chain joins TRBV9 to TRBJ2-5; 7 bases are shared with TRBD1. V dropped 4 bases and J dropped 2; count of bases not matched to a gene: 14. Per germline, CDR1 SGDLS and CDR2 YYNGEE. The CDR3 runs 17 residues. DNA for the CDR3: TGTGCCAGCAGCCCAAACCCTGGGGGACAGCAGCAAGAGACCCAGTACTTC. Translation: CASSPNPGGQQQETQYF.

This rearrangement joins TRBV24-1 to TRBJ1-2, with D unresolved. The V gene's germline CDR1 is KGHDR and CDR2 SFDVKD. V was shortened by 3 bases and J by 8 bases, with 12 bases between the two germline ends. The CDR3 has 13 residues. CDR3 nucleotides: TGTGCCACCAGTGATCAGCTAATGCGAGGCTACACCTTC. This translates into CATSDQLMRGYTF.

There are a few counts of this clone. The V call is TRBV2, the J call TRBJ2-2; tentative D call: TRBD2 (5 bases). Germline V gene data show CDR1 as SNHLY and CDR2 as FYNNEI. CDR3 length equals 14 residues. With 6 bases removed from V and 5 bases from J, the gap between germline ends came to 13 bases. CDR3 region: CASRAGLQTGELFF. The CDR3 nucleotides are TGTGCCAGCAGGGCCGGACTGCAGACCGGGGAGCTGTTTTTT. Complete variable domain (other parts from reference TRBV2 and TRBJ2-2): EPEVTQTPSHQVTQMGQEVILRCVPISNHLYFYWYRQILGQKVEFLVSFYNNEISEKSEIFDDQFSVERPDGSNFTLKIRSTKLEDSAMYFCASRAGLQTGELFFGEGSRLTVL.

This CDR3 reads CASKEPGLVSTEQFF. The CDR3 DNA sequence: TGTGCCAGCAAAGAACCGGGACTAGTTTCCACTGAGCAGTTCTTC. V is TRBV7-9 and J is TRBJ2-1; 8 nucleotides line up with TRBD2. V shed 7 bases, J shed 9 bases, and the junction held 14 bases outside the gene matches. The CDR3 contains 15 residues. The germline CDR1 and CDR2 sequences are SEHNR and FQNEAQ (reference sequence). Looking up the rest from reference TRBV7-9 and TRBJ2-1 gives the full variable domain: DTGVSQNPRHKITKRGQNVTFRCDPISEHNRLYWYRQTLGQGPEFLTYFQNEAQLEKSRLLSDRFSAERPKGSFSTLEIQRTEQGDSAMYLCASKEPGLVSTEQFFGPGTRLTVL.

J is TRBJ1-1 and V is TRBV20-1; 11 bases match TRBD1. Germline values: CDR1 DFQATT, CDR2 SNEGSKA (reference sequence). The CDR3 covers 17 residues. V trimming: 3 bases; J trimming: 3 bases; junction bases outside the gene matches: 12. The CDR3 reads CSASGRGQGAWYTEAFF. CDR3 nucleotides: TGCAGTGCTAGTGGAAGAGGACAGGGGGCGTGGTACACTGAAGCTTTCTTT.

V usage is TRBV5-1 and J usage is TRBJ1-2; the match to TRBD1 covers 9 bases. The germline V gene has CDR1 SGHRS and CDR2 YFSETQ. The V and J ends lost 1 base and 4 bases, in that order; junction bases with no gene match: 8. The CDR3 runs to 16 residues. CDR3: CASSLSAGQGLYGYTF. In DNA, the CDR3 is TGCGCCAGCAGCTTGAGTGCGGGACAGGGACTCTATGGCTACACCTTC.

The genes are TRBV5-4 and TRBJ2-1, with D unclear. This CDR3 region has 11 residues. Germline CDR1 reads SGHNT; CDR2 reads YYREEE (reference sequence). V was cut by 5 bases and J by 4 bases, with 4 bases left in between. CDR3 DNA: TGTGCCAGCAGGGGATACAATGAGCAGTTCTTC. Amino acids: CASRGYNEQFF.

The chain has TRBV3-1 (or the pseudogene TRBV3-2) and TRBJ2-5, with D unresolved. Germline CDR1 reads LGHDT; CDR2 reads YNNKEL (reference sequence). CDR3 length equals 13 residues. V lost 4 bases to trimming and J lost 4 bases, with 10 bases between them. For the CDR3, the DNA is TGTGCCAGCAGCCCAGCCGGGTTAGAGACCCAGTACTTC. It codes for CASSPAGLETQYF.

The chain uses TRBV5-4 and TRBJ2-1; the D is unclear. CDR1 is SGHNT and CDR2 is YYREEE in the germline V gene (reference sequence). The CDR3 is 14 amino acids. The ends were cut back, 5 bases at V and 8 bases at J, with 17 bases in the middle. DNA of the CDR3: TGTGCCAGCAGTCTTGCCCGGAGTTCAGATGAGCAGTTCTTC. It encodes CASSLARSSDEQFF.

This clone appeared a single time. This chain connects TRBV5-1 to TRBJ1-1; D is ambiguous. The CDR3 contains 15 residues. CDR1 is SGHRS and CDR2 is YFSETQ in the germline V gene. V was trimmed by 0 bases and J by 4 bases, leaving 13 bases between them. CDR3 nucleotide sequence: TGCGCCAGCAGCTTGGAGAAGGATGGACGCACTGAAGCTTTCTTT. Its protein product is CASSLEKDGRTEAFF.

This clone has only one observation. The chain recombines TRBV6-5 with TRBJ2-2; tentative D call: TRBD1 (6 bases). The V and J ends lost 6 bases and 2 bases respectively, with 13 bases between them. Germline V gene sequence: CDR1 MNHEY, CDR2 SVGAGI. The CDR3 is 15 amino acids. The CDR3 nucleotides are TGTGCCAGCAGCCGTGGCAGGGGCAACACCGGGGAGCTGTTTTTT. Translated: CASSRGRGNTGELFF.

This sequence joins TRBV7-9 and TRBJ2-7, with D perhaps matching TRBD2 (6 bases). Germline CDR1 is SEHNR and CDR2 is FQNEAQ (reference sequence). The CDR3 extends over 16 amino acids. The V and J ends lost 5 bases and 0 bases respectively, with 17 bases between them. This CDR3 reads CASSPGLLISSYEQYF. CDR3 sequence (DNA): TGTGCCAGCAGCCCGGGACTTCTAATAAGCTCCTACGAGCAGTACTTC.

This clone was seen once. The CDR3 here is CATSRGLLADRSYEQYF. The CDR3 nucleotides read TGTGCCACCAGCAGAGGCTTACTAGCGGACCGCTCCTACGAGCAGTACTTC. The chain employs TRBV15 and TRBJ2-7; 8 bases are a match to TRBD2. This CDR3 has 17 amino acids. Trimming took 1 base from V and 0 from J; bases not matched to a gene: 8. CDR1 and CDR2 (germline): LNHNV, YYDKDF (reference sequence).

V usage is TRBV5-1 and J usage is TRBJ1-1, with D possibly TRBD1 on 5 matching bases. Germline V lookup: CDR1 SGHRS, CDR2 YFSETQ. The CDR3 sequence is 14 residues long. Trimming removed 4 bases from V and 5 bases from J, with 15 bases in between. The CDR3 DNA reads TGCGCCAGCAGCCCCTCCTTTGGGGGTACTGAAGCTTTCTTT. It yields the protein CASSPSFGGTEAFF.

The chain links TRBV6-5 to TRBJ2-7, with a tentative D call TRBD1 (5 bases). Deletions cut 2 bases from V and 1 base from J, with 9 bases between. Germline V CDR1 and CDR2: MNHEY, SVGAGI. The CDR3 contains 14 residues. Here the CDR3 reads CASSYVGASYEQYF. For the CDR3, the DNA is TGTGCCAGCAGTTACGTTGGGGCGTCCTACGAGCAGTACTTC.

This clone has just one count. The chain combines TRBV27 with TRBJ2-2; D remains unclear. The CDR3 loop spans 15 amino acids. Germline lookup yields CDR1 MNHEY and CDR2 SMNVEV (reference sequence). V was trimmed by 5 bases and J by 6 bases, leaving 16 bases between them. In nucleotides, the CDR3 is TGTGCCAGCAGTGACCCCGACGCATGGGCCGGGGAGCTGTTTTTT. It encodes CASSDPDAWAGELFF.